This T cell receptor (beta chain) was recorded in a study of identical twins. TCRdb independently ran MiXCR on the 5' RACE reads; one entry per CDR3 protein. The repertoire holds around 530,000 distinct CDR3 sequences, with roughly 15% as singletons. A few counts support this clonotype. The same specimen was also included in a second study, on yellow fever vaccine responses in identical twins.

The TCR comes from a woman aged 18-29 years in good health. Sequencing was performed on CD4+ T cells sorted from blood.

CDR3 nucleotides: TGTGCCAGCAGCTTAGTTTTACAGGGTGCTGAAGCTTTCTTT. This translates into CASSLVLQGAEAFF. The chain carries TRBV7-8 and TRBJ1-1, with a weak D call TRBD1 (6 bases). There are 14 residues in the CDR3. From germline, CDR1 is SGHVS and CDR2 FQNEAQ. Deletions cut 1 base from V and 6 bases from J, with 12 bases between.